These 25 T cell receptor beta chains came from one sample sequenced in a study of T cell responses to AZD1222 COVID-19 vaccine. Here immunoSEQ multiplex PCR was the method, and the copy in TCRdb shows in-frame clones only, minus some. The data show 120,000 to 150,000 clones, around 93% seen once. The sequenced sample was peripheral blood, obtained on day 0 of AZD1222 vaccination. All receptors come from an adult in good health.

The chain is built from TRBV5-1 and TRBJ1-2; a possible D gene is TRBD1 (5 bases). Germline values: CDR1 SGHRS, CDR2 YFSETQ. The CDR3 has 15 residues. The V end lost 1 base, the J end lost 4 bases, and 14 bases lay between the germline ends. The CDR3 coding sequence is TGCGCCAGCAGCTTGAAGCCGGGGGAGTCCTATGGCTACACCTTC. It specifies CASSLKPGESYGYTF.

The CDR3 reads CASSQGVRPEAFF. The CDR3 DNA follows: TGTGCCAGCAGCCAGGGCGTGAGACCTGAAGCTTTCTTT. The chain has TRBV3-1 (or the pseudogene TRBV3-2) and TRBJ1-1; D gene ambiguous. The V end was cut by 3 bases, the J end by 6 bases, with 11 bases between. Germline V gene lookup returns CDR1 LGHDT and CDR2 YNNKEL (reference sequence). CDR3 size: 13 residues.

V is TRBV28 and J is TRBJ1-4, with 10 bases identical to TRBD1. V dropped 8 bases and J dropped 8; count of bases not matched to a gene: 11. The CDR3 extends over 15 amino acids. Germline-derived CDR1 and CDR2 are MDHEN and SYDVKM. CDR3 loop: CASSIGTGAREKLFF. The CDR3 region has the DNA TGTGCCAGCTCTATTGGGACAGGGGCGAGGGAAAAACTGTTTTTT.

The chain joins TRBV3-1 (or the pseudogene TRBV3-2) to TRBJ1-4; perhaps TRBD1 as D (5 bases). The CDR3 is made up of 15 amino acids. Germline values: CDR1 LGHDT, CDR2 YNNKEL (reference sequence). V was cut by 1 base and J by 0 bases, with 6 bases left in between. The chain's CDR3 is CASSQVGATNEKLFF. The DNA for the CDR3 is TGTGCCAGCAGCCAAGTAGGGGCAACTAATGAAAAACTGTTTTTT.

V is TRBV4-1 and J is TRBJ2-7, with 7 positions matching TRBD1. Unmatched junction bases numbered 6, after V lost 0 bases and J lost 4 bases. Germline V gene lookup returns CDR1 MGHRA and CDR2 YSYEKL. There are 15 residues in the CDR3. CDR3 sequence reads: CASSQDIRQGYEQYF. In DNA, the CDR3 is TGCGCCAGCAGCCAAGATATCCGACAGGGTTACGAGCAGTACTTC.

The gene calls are TRBV28 and TRBJ2-6, with TRBD2 identical over 7 bases. This CDR3 comprises 15 residues. Trimming removed 5 bases from V and 3 bases from J; junction bases left unmatched: 4. Germline V lookup: CDR1 MDHEN, CDR2 SYDVKM. CDR3 DNA sequence: TGTGCCAGCAGTCCCGCGGGGGATGGGGCCAACGTCCTGACTTTC. As protein: CASSPAGDGANVLTF.

The chain combines TRBV27 with TRBJ2-5; 13 bases fit TRBD2. Looked up from germline, CDR1 is MNHEY and CDR2 is SMNVEV (reference sequence). V trimming: 6 bases; J trimming: 3 bases; junction bases outside the gene matches: 4. The CDR3 has 15 amino acids. The DNA for the CDR3 is TGTGCCAGCAGGTTGGGACTAGCGGGAAAAGAGACCCAGTACTTC. Translated, it gives CASRLGLAGKETQYF.

This rearrangement joins TRBV9 to TRBJ2-6, with TRBD1 matching 7 bases. Germline V lookup: CDR1 SGDLS, CDR2 YYNGEE. J gave up 0 bases and V 4 bases, and 10 bases lay outside the gene matches. This CDR3 region has 18 residues. CDR3 in DNA: TGTGCCAGCAGCTTTCGACAGGGCTTTCCCTCTGGGGCCAACGTCCTGACTTTC. It yields the protein CASSFRQGFPSGANVLTF. Based on the CDR3 plus reference TRBV9 and TRBJ2-6, the full variable domain is DSGVTQTPKHLITATGQRVTLRCSPRSGDLSVYWYQQSLDQGLQFLIQYYNGEERAKGNILERFSAQQFPDLHSELNLSSLELGDSALYFCASSFRQGFPSGANVLTFGAGSRLTVL.

This clone has only one observation. The rearrangement uses TRBV6-5 and TRBJ2-2, with 10 positions matching TRBD2. V shed 6 bases, J shed 4 bases, and the junction held 5 bases outside the gene matches. CDR3 length: 15 amino acids. Germline V CDR1 and CDR2: MNHEY, SVGAGI. The CDR3 loop reads CASSPGTSVTGELFF. CDR3 nucleotides: TGTGCCAGCAGCCCCGGGACTAGCGTCACCGGGGAGCTGTTTTTT.

Worth noting for this clone: One end of the junction varies from germline; a read error may be responsible. The chain has TRBV11-3 and TRBJ1-2; D possibly corresponds to TRBD1 (5 bases). The CDR3 contains 11 residues. CDR1 and CDR2 from the germline V gene are SGHNT and YENEEA. CDR3 protein: CASSLDRGYTF. CDR3 bases: TGTGCCAGCAGCCTAGACAGAGGCTACACCTTC.

The chain recombines TRBV4-3 with TRBJ1-2; no reliable D call. The CDR3 loop spans 14 amino acids. The V and J ends lost 0 bases and 2 bases respectively, with 7 bases between them. Germline values: CDR1 LGHNA, CDR2 YSLEER. CDR3: CASSQDLINYGYTF. The CDR3 DNA is TGCGCCAGCAGCCAAGATCTAATCAACTATGGCTACACCTTC.

The chain is built from TRBV6-5 and TRBJ2-5; 12 nucleotides agree with TRBD2. The V segment lost 6 bases and the J segment 4 bases; nucleotides outside the gene matches: 6. The germline V gene has CDR1 MNHEY and CDR2 SVGAGI. The CDR3 has 15 amino acids. CDR3 in amino acids: CASRLGLAGPETQYF. The CDR3 DNA sequence: TGTGCCAGCAGACTGGGACTAGCGGGTCCAGAGACCCAGTACTTC.

The genes are TRBV28 and TRBJ1-2; 8 bases map to TRBD1. V shed 6 bases and J 6 bases; nucleotides not matched to a gene: 12. Germline V gene lookup returns CDR1 MDHEN and CDR2 SYDVKM. The CDR3 is 15 amino acids. The CDR3 reads CASSLRSGGWHGYTF. The CDR3 nucleotides read TGTGCCAGCAGCCTCCGCTCAGGGGGCTGGCATGGCTACACCTTC.

This clone was recorded only once. As DNA, the CDR3 is TGTGCCAGCAGCTTAGGAGGGCTTGAAGCTTTCTTT. Translation gives CASSLGGLEAFF. The chain uses TRBV7-2 and TRBJ1-1; no firm D call. The CDR3 runs 12 residues. Trimming left V 1 base short and J 7 bases short, with 7 bases between. Germline CDR1 SGHTA, CDR2 FQGNSA.

The chain employs TRBV27 and TRBJ1-6; D perhaps matches TRBD1 (6 bases). The CDR3 runs to 14 residues. The V end was cut by 3 bases, the J end by 10 bases, with 13 bases between. CDR1 MNHEY and CDR2 SMNVEV come from the germline V gene (reference sequence). CDR3 region: CASSFRQGRSPLHF. The DNA for the CDR3 is TGTGCCAGCAGTTTTAGGCAGGGGAGATCACCCCTCCACTTT.

The chain links TRBV10-3 to TRBJ1-2, with 9 positions matching TRBD1. This CDR3 comprises 15 residues. The trim removed 3 bases at V and 5 bases at J, leaving 7 bases unmatched. In germline, CDR1 is ENHRY, CDR2 SYGVKD. The CDR3 DNA is TGTGCCATCAGTGACCCGGGACAGGGCTATTATGGCTACACCTTC. Its protein product is CAISDPGQGYYGYTF.

The chain is built from TRBV28 and TRBJ2-7; TRBD1 is a possible D gene (5 bases). The CDR3 is 13 amino acids. CDR1 and CDR2 (germline): MDHEN, SYDVKM. V gave up 3 bases and J gave up 2 bases, with 8 bases separating them. The CDR3 reads CASSFQGAYEQYF. The CDR3 DNA sequence: TGTGCCAGCAGTTTTCAGGGTGCCTACGAGCAGTACTTC. The entire variable domain, with the rest obtained from reference TRBV28 and TRBJ2-7, is as follows: DVKVTQSSRYLVKRTGEKVFLECVQDMDHENMFWYRQDPGLGLRLIYFSYDVKMKEKGDIPEGYSVSREKKERFSLILESASTNQTSMYLCASSFQGAYEQYFGPGTRLTVT.

The V gene is TRBV15, the J gene TRBJ1-2; TRBD1 aligns across 9 bases. The V gene end was trimmed by 2 bases and the J gene end by 4 bases; junction bases not matched to a gene: 2. The CDR3 loop spans 14 amino acids. CDR1 and CDR2 from the germline V gene are LNHNV and YYDKDF (reference sequence). The CDR3 DNA sequence: TGTGCCACCAGCAGAAGGACAGGGGCCTATGGCTACACCTTC. It translates to CATSRRTGAYGYTF.

V is TRBV11-2 and J is TRBJ2-7; D call uncertain. The V and J ends lost 3 bases and 5 bases respectively, with 14 bases between them. CDR1 SGHAT and CDR2 FQNNGV come from the germline V gene. This CDR3 comprises 14 residues. The CDR3 DNA reads as TGTGCCAGCAGCTTCCAAGCCGGAAGGGACGAGCAGTACTTC. Amino acid sequence: CASSFQAGRDEQYF.

The chain is built from TRBV11-3 and TRBJ2-5; TRBD2 matches 7 bases. Germline lookup yields CDR1 SGHNT and CDR2 YENEEA. The V and J ends lost 5 bases and 5 bases, in that order; junction bases with no gene match: 11. There are 15 residues in the CDR3. CDR3 residues: CASSLAGTNRETQYF. In DNA, the CDR3 is TGTGCCAGCAGCCTAGCCGGGACTAATCGTGAGACCCAGTACTTC.

J is TRBJ1-1 and V is TRBV18; 7 bases line up with TRBD1. This CDR3 has 13 amino acids. V lost 6 bases and J lost 5; bases outside the gene matches: 6. CDR1 KGHSH and CDR2 LQKENI come from the germline V gene. CDR3 region: CASSQGGATEAFF. The DNA of the CDR3 is TGTGCCAGCTCCCAAGGGGGCGCGACTGAAGCTTTCTTT.

This clone has a single count. The J gene is TRBJ2-7, the V gene TRBV5-1, with 7 bases lining up with TRBD2. J gave up 4 bases and V 5 bases, and 15 bases lay outside the gene matches. In germline, CDR1 is SGHRS, CDR2 YFSETQ. The CDR3 runs to 16 residues. The CDR3 region is CASSPHPSGKGYEQYF. CDR3 DNA: TGCGCCAGCAGTCCCCACCCTAGCGGCAAGGGGTACGAGCAGTACTTC.

The table lists this clone with a count of one. The V gene is TRBV2, the J gene TRBJ1-4; no reliable D call. Trimming took off 10 bases at V and 4 bases at J, with 7 bases between the two ends. Germline CDR1 is SNHLY and CDR2 is FYNNEI. The CDR3 runs 11 residues. The CDR3 sequence: CANRINEKLFF. In DNA, the CDR3 is TGTGCCAACCGGATTAATGAAAAACTGTTTTTT.

V and J are TRBV29-1 and TRBJ2-1; D gene ambiguous. V gave up 2 bases and J gave up 4 bases, with 12 bases separating them. Germline V gene sequence: CDR1 SQVTM, CDR2 ANQGSEA. The length of the CDR3 is 14 residues. CDR3 sequence: CSVEIPPGYNEQFF. The CDR3 DNA reads as TGCAGCGTTGAAATTCCCCCTGGGTACAATGAGCAGTTCTTC.

The chain combines TRBV5-1 with TRBJ1-1, with 9 bases identical to TRBD1. The V and J ends lost 3 bases and 2 bases, in that order; junction bases with no gene match: 11. CDR1 and CDR2 (germline): SGHRS, YFSETQ. The length of the CDR3 is 17 residues. The CDR3 spells CASSSYLDRGPNTEAFF. The CDR3 DNA reads as TGCGCCAGCAGCTCATACCTGGACAGGGGACCTAACACTGAAGCTTTCTTT. Filled out from reference TRBV5-1 and TRBJ1-1, the complete variable domain reads KAGVTQTPRYLIKTRGQQVTLSCSPISGHRSVSWYQQTPGQGLQFLFEYFSETQRNKGNFPGRFSGRQFSNSRSEMNVSTLELGDSALYLCASSSYLDRGPNTEAFFGQGTRLTVV.